The entry below gives a single T cell receptor beta chain sequence along with its context. The antigen remains unidentified. Here immunoSEQ multiplex PCR was the method, and the copy in TCRdb shows in-frame clones only, minus some. This sample yields about 200,000 clones, of which roughly 88% are seen a single time; around 15% belongs to the top ten. The source of the sample is a study of cytomegalovirus exposure and HLA in healthy donors. Across the study: A subsequent analysis reported that the roughly 120 validation repertoires were produced on the same platform that had also been used for the roughly 700 first-cohort repertoires. Overall study results and limits: The study found most TCR sequences rare, yet found some public TCRs in many donors. Subsequent analysis revealed that first-cohort TCR clusters tended to co-occur in the roughly 120 validation repertoires. Listed as cytomegalovirus-associated were 164 TCR beta chains.

V lost 11 bases to trimming and J lost 2 bases, with 18 bases between them. Germline CDR1 is ENHRY and CDR2 is SYGVKD. The length of the CDR3 is 14 residues. The rearrangement links TRBV10-3 to TRBJ1-2, with unresolved D. The sequenced sample was PBMCs. This TCR was sampled from a woman aged 25-40 years in good health and CMV-seropositive. The CDR3 protein is CAVWSSDRNYGYTF. The CDR3 coding sequence is TGTGCCGTTTGGAGCTCAGATCGAAACTATGGCTACACCTTC.